Below, 14 T cell receptor beta chains from the same sample are listed, as sequenced in a study of T cells in Graves' hyperthyroidism and ophthalmopathy (dated by TCRdb to the late 2010s). The library was obtained by multiplex PCR. Sequencing instrument: Illumina HiSeq 2000. TCR beta CDR3 regions were amplified from RNA transcripts. A first-round RT-PCR of the TCR CDR3 used the HTBI primer set with the Qiagen OneStep RT-PCR kit. TCRdb reran the public reads through fastp at Q25 and MiXCR, keeping productive beta chains. Records with the same CDR3 protein are collapsed into one entry carrying the most frequent genes and DNA. Present in this sample are some 620,000 distinct CDR3 sequences, about 17% of which were seen just once. The ten largest clonotypes hold 3.8% of the sample. Sequencing used blood. The source is a woman aged 25 to 39 with Graves' hyperthyroidism.

This clonotype was detected ten times or more. The chain recombines TRBV10-2 with TRBJ2-2; 10 bases agree with TRBD2. V gave up 6 bases and J gave up 5 bases; unmatched junction bases: 3. The CDR3 contains 14 residues. Germline CDR1 WSHSY, CDR2 SAAADI. The CDR3 DNA is TGCGCCAGCAGCGGGACTAGCGTAACCGGGGAGCTGTTTTTT. Amino acids: CASSGTSVTGELFF.

The V and J genes are TRBV28 and TRBJ2-1; 7 bases are a match to TRBD1. Germline CDR1 reads MDHEN; CDR2 reads SYDVKM. This CDR3 comprises 16 residues. V lost 6 bases and J lost 8; bases outside the gene matches: 16. The chain's CDR3 is CASSTTGSRTIYEQFF. The CDR3 nucleotides read TGTGCCAGCAGCACGACAGGGTCGCGTACTATATATGAGCAGTTCTTC.

This clonotype was detected ten times or more. The chain couples TRBV28 to TRBJ1-4; D unclear. The germline V gene has CDR1 MDHEN and CDR2 SYDVKM. The CDR3 runs to 14 residues. Trimming stripped 5 bases from V and 5 bases from J, with 12 bases between. CDR3 sequence reads: CASSIPQGNEKLFF. The CDR3 bases are TGTGCCAGCAGTATTCCCCAAGGGAATGAAAAACTGTTTTTT.

This clonotype has at least ten counts. The chain has TRBV7-2 and TRBJ2-2; 11 bases are shared with TRBD2. The CDR3 runs to 16 residues. Germline V CDR1 and CDR2: SGHTA, FQGNSA. V shed 5 bases and J 3 bases; nucleotides not matched to a gene: 5. The CDR3 is CASSTRLAGYTGELFF. The CDR3 DNA sequence: TGTGCCAGCAGCACGAGACTAGCGGGATACACCGGGGAGCTGTTTTTT.

This clonotype was detected a few times. The chain combines TRBV5-1 with TRBJ2-2, with D tentatively TRBD1 (6 bases). There are 16 residues in the CDR3. The V end was cut by 0 bases, the J end by 1 base, with 10 bases between. Germline V lookup: CDR1 SGHRS, CDR2 YFSETQ. CDR3 DNA: TGCGCCAGCAGCTTGGACCCGGGACAGAACACCGGGGAGCTGTTTTTT. The encoded protein is CASSLDPGQNTGELFF.

The chain employs TRBV20-1 and TRBJ2-4; 8 bases fit TRBD2. CDR1 and CDR2 (germline): DFQATT, SNEGSKA (reference sequence). The trim removed 8 bases at V and 5 bases at J, leaving 14 bases unmatched. The CDR3 contains 15 residues. This CDR3 is CSTTGTSGRENIQYF. The CDR3 nucleotides read TGCAGTACTACCGGGACTAGTGGAAGGGAAAACATTCAGTACTTC.

This clonotype was seen many times. The rearrangement links TRBV28 to TRBJ1-5; D not resolved. Between the trimmed V and J ends, which lost 1 base and 4 bases, there was a span of 8 bases. This CDR3 is 14 amino acids long. The V gene's germline CDR1 is MDHEN and CDR2 SYDVKM. The CDR3 nucleotides are TGTGCCAGCAGTTTATCCGGGCTAAATCAGCCCCAGCATTTT. It encodes CASSLSGLNQPQHF. The variable domain in full, with the rest retrieved from reference TRBV28 and TRBJ1-5, is DVKVTQSSRYLVKRTGEKVFLECVQDMDHENMFWYRQDPGLGLRLIYFSYDVKMKEKGDIPEGYSVSREKKERFSLILESASTNQTSMYLCASSLSGLNQPQHFGDGTRLSIL.

This clonotype was detected many times. This chain uses TRBV20-1 with TRBJ2-1, with D perhaps matching TRBD1 (6 bases). V lost 1 base and J 7 bases, leaving 8 bases between the germline ends. The CDR3 length is 12 residues. Germline lookup yields CDR1 DFQATT and CDR2 SNEGSKA (reference sequence). The CDR3 reads CSARVQGNEQFF. The CDR3 region has the DNA TGCAGTGCTAGAGTACAGGGAAATGAGCAGTTCTTC.

V is TRBV7-2 and J is TRBJ2-7; 7 bases are shared with TRBD2. This CDR3 spans 15 amino acids. The germline V gene has CDR1 SGHTA and CDR2 FQGNSA. The V gene end was trimmed by 0 bases and the J gene end by 7 bases; junction bases not matched to a gene: 9. The CDR3 reads CASSLAGGVVSEQYF. The CDR3, as DNA: TGTGCCAGCAGCTTAGCTGGGGGGGTAGTGAGTGAGCAGTACTTC.

This clonotype was detected ten times or more. The chain links TRBV7-2 to TRBJ1-1; D might be TRBD1 (6 bases). V lost 5 bases and J lost 0, with 13 bases in between. Germline V lookup: CDR1 SGHTA, CDR2 FQGNSA. CDR3 length equals 15 residues. The CDR3 DNA reads TGTGCCAGCAGCGTCGGACAGATCATGAACACTGAAGCTTTCTTT. This codes for CASSVGQIMNTEAFF.

Concerning this clonotype itself: One junction end disagrees with the germline gene, perhaps due to a read error. The chain joins TRBV12-3 or TRBV12-4 to TRBJ2-7, with D tentatively TRBD2 (6 bases). The CDR3 sequence is 13 residues long. CDR3 DNA sequence: TGTGCCGGCAGTTTCGGGGGAACCTACGAGCAGTACTTC. This codes for CAGSFGGTYEQYF.

This chain connects TRBV20-1 to TRBJ2-1; perhaps TRBD1 as D (6 bases). This CDR3 spans 16 amino acids. V was pared by 0 bases and J by 5 bases, with 17 bases between. Germline V gives CDR1 DFQATT, CDR2 SNEGSKA (reference sequence). Here the CDR3 DNA reads TGCAGTGCTAGAGATCTTCGCAGGGGAGTTAACAATGAGCAGTTCTTC. Encoded protein: CSARDLRRGVNNEQFF.

This clonotype occurred a few times. The chain recombines TRBV9 with TRBJ2-7; the D gene is possibly TRBD1 (5 bases). Germline V gene data show CDR1 as SGDLS and CDR2 as YYNGEE. Trimming removed 0 bases from V and 5 bases from J, with 6 bases in between. The CDR3 contains 12 residues. In DNA, the CDR3 is TGTGCCAGCAGCGTAGGCAGGGACGAGCAGTACTTC. It encodes CASSVGRDEQYF.

This clonotype has a count of ten or more. This chain links TRBV7-6 with TRBJ2-7; either TRBD1 or TRBD2 may fit D (7 bases each). The CDR3 has 13 amino acids. Trimming stripped 5 bases from V and 10 bases from J, with 18 bases between. Germline V CDR1 and CDR2: SGHVS, FNYEAQ. The CDR3 DNA is TGTGCCAGCAGCCCGGGACAGCTAGCGGATCAGTACTTC. Its translation is CASSPGQLADQYF.